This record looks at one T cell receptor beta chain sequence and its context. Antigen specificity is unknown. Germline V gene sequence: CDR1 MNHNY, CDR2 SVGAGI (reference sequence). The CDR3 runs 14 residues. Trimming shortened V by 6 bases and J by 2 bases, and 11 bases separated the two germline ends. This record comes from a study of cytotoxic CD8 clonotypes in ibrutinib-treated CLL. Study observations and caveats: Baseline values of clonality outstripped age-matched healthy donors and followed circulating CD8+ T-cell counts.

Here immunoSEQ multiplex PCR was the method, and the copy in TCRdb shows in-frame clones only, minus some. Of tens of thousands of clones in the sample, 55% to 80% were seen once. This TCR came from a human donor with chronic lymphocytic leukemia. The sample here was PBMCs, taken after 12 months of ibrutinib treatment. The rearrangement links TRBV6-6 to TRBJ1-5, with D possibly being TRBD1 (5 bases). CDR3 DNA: TGTGCCAGCAGGCAGGGTCTGGGCAATCAGCCCCAGCATTTT. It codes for CASRQGLGNQPQHF.